This T cell receptor (beta chain) was identified in a study of sequential checkpoint blockade in melanoma. The treatment: randomized to nivolumab then ipilimumab (arm A) or the reverse (arm B). In germline, CDR1 is GTSNPN, CDR2 SVGIG (reference sequence). The CDR3 length is 15 residues. With 4 bases removed from V and 2 bases from J, the gap between germline ends came to 15 bases. Produced via immunoSEQ multiplex PCR; TCRdb's table is partial and in-frame only. The profile shows around 6,200 clones, 25% to 30% of them singletons. This clonotype was sampled from a human donor with melanoma. The J gene is TRBJ1-3, the V gene TRBV30; D remains ambiguous. This specimen was tumor tissue (inferred from file names), taken from a patient given nivolumab and ipilimumab in sequence. CDR3 nucleotide sequence: TGTGCCTGGAAACTTGACCGAGCGCCTGGAAACACCATATATTTT. It specifies CAWKLDRAPGNTIYF. Together with reference TRBV30 and TRBJ1-3, the CDR3 gives the full variable domain: SQTIHQWPATLVQPVGSPLSLECTVEGTSNPNLYWYRQAAGRGLQLLFYSVGIGQISSEVPQNLSASRPQDRQFILSSKKLLLSDSGFYLCAWKLDRAPGNTIYFGEGSWLTVV.